Listed here are 31 T cell receptor beta chains from one sample, sequenced in a study of blood T cell repertoires in COVID-19. The assay was immunoSEQ multiplex PCR, and TCRdb's table has in-frame clones only and misses some. Here the sample spans more than 150,000 clones, roughly 90% being singletons. Source material: peripheral blood. Every receptor here comes from a man in his 70s with active or convalescent COVID-19.

This clone was picked up a small number of times. The chain has TRBV27 and TRBJ1-4; D possibly corresponds to TRBD1 (6 bases). Germline V CDR1 and CDR2: MNHEY, SMNVEV (reference sequence). Trimming shortened V by 6 bases and J by 8 bases, and 10 bases separated the two germline ends. The CDR3 totals 12 residues. The CDR3 sequence is CASSDGTEKLFF. DNA of the CDR3: TGTGCCAGCAGCGACGGGACAGAAAAACTGTTTTTT. Full variable domain (rest looked up from reference TRBV27 and TRBJ1-4): EAQVTQNPRYLITVTGKKLTVTCSQNMNHEYMSWYRQDPGLGLRQIYYSMNVEVTDKGDVPEGYKVSRKEKRNFPLILESPSPNQTSLYFCASSDGTEKLFFGSGTQLSVL.

This clone was recorded only once. The J gene is TRBJ2-3, the V gene TRBV7-2; 12 nucleotides match TRBD2. This CDR3 comprises 17 residues. The V and J ends lost 1 base and 2 bases, in that order; junction bases with no gene match: 4. CDR1 is SGHTA and CDR2 is FQGNSA in the germline V gene. CDR3 in amino acids: CASSLVGTSGSTDTQYF. The CDR3, as DNA: TGTGCCAGCAGCTTAGTAGGGACTAGCGGGTCCACAGATACGCAGTATTTT.

This chain connects TRBV29-1 to TRBJ1-5, with D perhaps TRBD1 (6 bases). Germline-derived CDR1 and CDR2 are SQVTM and ANQGSEA. This CDR3 comprises 12 residues. V lost 4 bases and J lost 7, with 11 bases in between. CDR3 coding DNA: TGCAGCGTTGGAGCAGGGGACCAGCCCCAGCATTTT. Residues: CSVGAGDQPQHF.

This sequence joins TRBV30 and TRBJ1-1; D is unclear. The CDR3 runs 12 residues. Looked up from germline, CDR1 is GTSNPN and CDR2 is SVGIG (reference sequence). V dropped 3 bases and J dropped 1 base, with 6 bases sitting between them. CDR3 DNA sequence: TGTGCCTGGAGAGGGAGGAACACTGAAGCTTTCTTT. It codes for CAWRGRNTEAFF. Based on the CDR3 plus reference TRBV30 and TRBJ1-1, the full variable domain is SQTIHQWPATLVQPVGSPLSLECTVEGTSNPNLYWYRQAAGRGLQLLFYSVGIGQISSEVPQNLSASRPQDRQFILSSKKLLLSDSGFYLCAWRGRNTEAFFGQGTRLTVV.

J is TRBJ2-1 and V is TRBV20-1, with a possible D match to TRBD2 (5 bases). Germline V gene data show CDR1 as DFQATT and CDR2 as SNEGSKA (reference sequence). V lost 4 bases to trimming and J lost 6 bases, with 7 bases between them. The CDR3 is 11 residues long. The CDR3 nucleotides are TGCAGTGCTATCGGGGTCAATGAGCAGTTCTTC. This gives the protein CSAIGVNEQFF.

This clone was recorded only once. This sequence joins TRBV5-6 and TRBJ1-4; 9 bases are a match to TRBD1. The CDR3 totals 16 residues. Germline CDR1 reads SGHDT; CDR2 reads YYEEEE. The trim removed 4 bases at V and 5 bases at J, leaving 9 bases unmatched. The CDR3 nucleotides read TGTGCCAGCAGCGCTCGGACAGGGGTAGGGAATGAAAAACTGTTTTTT. This translates into CASSARTGVGNEKLFF.

The rearrangement joins TRBV18 to TRBJ2-7, with 8 bases fitting TRBD2. Germline CDR1 reads KGHSH; CDR2 reads LQKENI. The junction had 6 bases not matched to a gene; V was cut back by 2 bases and J by 3 bases. This CDR3 has 15 amino acids. As DNA, the CDR3 is TGTGCCAGCTCACCATCAGCGGGAGAGTACTACGAGCAGTACTTC. It yields the protein CASSPSAGEYYEQYF.

The CDR3 protein is CASSQGPTGTSYEQYF. CDR3 DNA: TGTGCCAGCAGCCAAGGCCCTACAGGGACCTCCTACGAGCAGTACTTC. This chain uses TRBV3-1 (or the pseudogene TRBV3-2) with TRBJ2-7; tentative D call: TRBD1 (6 bases). The CDR3 runs to 16 residues. CDR1 LGHDT and CDR2 YNNKEL come from the germline V gene (reference sequence). Trimming pared 1 base from V and 0 bases from J, leaving 13 bases between.

This clone was observed a single time. J is TRBJ1-2 and V is TRBV5-1; D unresolved. The V and J ends lost 4 bases and 8 bases respectively, with 18 bases between them. The germline CDR1 and CDR2 sequences are SGHRS and YFSETQ. The CDR3 spans 14 residues. CDR3 DNA: TGCGCCAGCAGCGCTCGTTGGGCAGAGGGAGGCTACACCTTC. Its protein is CASSARWAEGGYTF.

The chain couples TRBV3-1 (or the pseudogene TRBV3-2) to TRBJ2-5; 12 bases map to TRBD2. With V trimmed by 4 bases and J by 2 bases, 5 bases remained unmatched. Germline V CDR1 and CDR2: LGHDT, YNNKEL (reference sequence). CDR3 length: 16 residues. The CDR3 spells CASSPRTSGAQETQYF. The CDR3 region has the DNA TGTGCCAGCAGCCCCCGGACTAGCGGGGCTCAAGAGACCCAGTACTTC.

The CDR3 nucleotides are TGTGCCAGCAGCCAAGATCGACTAGCGGGAACTGAGCAGTTCTTC. It codes for CASSQDRLAGTEQFF. The chain carries TRBV14 and TRBJ2-1, with 11 bases that match TRBD2. J gave up 9 bases and V 0 bases, and 4 bases lay outside the gene matches. Germline values: CDR1 SGHDN, CDR2 FVKESK. The CDR3 has 15 residues.

The chain has TRBV11-2 and TRBJ1-2, with D unresolved. The CDR3 contains 15 residues. Germline CDR1 and CDR2: SGHAT and FQNNGV. The ends were cut back, 0 bases at V and 1 base at J, with 9 bases in the middle. This chain's CDR3 is CASSLDRRVNYGYTF. In nucleotides, the CDR3 is TGTGCCAGCAGCTTAGATCGCCGGGTTAACTATGGCTACACCTTC.

This CDR3 is CASSPGTGTGLGKQFF. Written as DNA, the CDR3 is TGCGCCAGCAGCCCCGGCACGGGGACAGGGTTGGGGAAGCAGTTCTTC. The rearrangement uses TRBV5-1 and TRBJ2-1; 9 bases agree with TRBD1. This CDR3 has 16 residues. The ends lost 4 bases at V and 11 bases at J; junction bases unmatched: 16. Germline V gene lookup returns CDR1 SGHRS and CDR2 YFSETQ.

This clone has only a few counts. This rearrangement joins TRBV7-2 to TRBJ1-5; D is possibly TRBD1 (5 bases). V lost 1 base to trimming and J lost 2 bases, with 18 bases between them. This CDR3 has 18 amino acids. Germline CDR1 is SGHTA and CDR2 is FQGNSA. CDR3 coding DNA: TGTGCCAGCAGCTTAGTTGGGCAGGGTATTGGTGGCAATCAGCCCCAGCATTTT. It specifies CASSLVGQGIGGNQPQHF. The variable domain in full, with the rest retrieved from reference TRBV7-2 and TRBJ1-5, is GAGVSQSPSNKVTEKGKDVELRCDPISGHTALYWYRQSLGQGLEFLIYFQGNSAPDKSGLPSDRFSAERTGGSVSTLTIQRTQQEDSAVYLCASSLVGQGIGGNQPQHFGDGTRLSIL.

The CDR3 is CATSSPNRGAYGYTF. The CDR3 bases are TGTGCCACCAGCAGTCCGAACAGGGGGGCCTATGGCTACACCTTC. This chain links TRBV15 with TRBJ1-2, with 8 bases aligning to TRBD1. Per germline, CDR1 LNHNV and CDR2 YYDKDF (reference sequence). Trimming removed 3 bases from V and 4 bases from J; junction bases left unmatched: 7. The CDR3 is 15 residues long.

J is TRBJ1-6 and V is TRBV5-6, with TRBD1 matching 7 bases. J gave up 13 bases and V 0 bases, and 7 bases lay outside the gene matches. Germline V gene data show CDR1 as SGHDT and CDR2 as YYEEEE. The CDR3 is 14 residues long. Written as DNA, the CDR3 is TGTGCCAGCAGCTTGGTCCCGGGACAGAATCCCCTCCACTTT. It is translated as CASSLVPGQNPLHF.

The count of this clone is one. The chain joins TRBV6-2 or TRBV6-3 to TRBJ2-7, with TRBD1 matching over 10 bases. V lost 2 bases, J lost 4 bases, and 20 bases stayed unmatched. The CDR3 has 20 residues. Germline CDR1 and CDR2: MNHEY and SVGEGT. The CDR3 loop is CASSYPINRPGQGPWYEQYF. CDR3 nucleotides: TGTGCCAGCAGTTACCCCATAAACCGACCGGGACAGGGGCCGTGGTACGAGCAGTACTTC.

This clone counts as medium-sized (0.01 to 0.1%). The genes are TRBV9 and TRBJ2-7, with 8 nucleotides matching TRBD1. The CDR3 sequence is 15 residues long. The V gene end was trimmed by 3 bases and the J gene end by 1 base; junction bases not matched to a gene: 6. The V gene's germline CDR1 is SGDLS and CDR2 YYNGEE. In DNA, the CDR3 is TGTGCCAGCAGCGAAGGACAGGGTTCGTCCTACGAGCAGTACTTC. Its translation: CASSEGQGSSYEQYF.

This chain uses TRBV4-1 with TRBJ2-1; 12 nucleotides match TRBD2. This CDR3 has 15 amino acids. The germline V gene encodes CDR1 MGHRA and CDR2 YSYEKL. V dropped 1 base and J dropped 7; count of bases not matched to a gene: 2. Here the CDR3 reads CASSQGTSGINEQFF. The CDR3 nucleotides read TGCGCCAGCAGCCAAGGGACTAGCGGGATTAATGAGCAGTTCTTC.

This clone was recorded a few times. The J gene is TRBJ2-1, the V gene TRBV18, with TRBD1 as a possible D gene (6 bases). The germline V gene has CDR1 KGHSH and CDR2 LQKENI. The length of the CDR3 is 13 residues. The V end lost 6 bases, the J end lost 4 bases, and 10 bases lay between the germline ends. The CDR3 loop is CASSRTEYNEQFF. The CDR3 DNA reads TGTGCCAGCTCCAGGACAGAGTACAATGAGCAGTTCTTC.

V gene TRBV5-1 combines with J gene TRBJ2-4; TRBD1 matches at 7 bases. J gave up 6 bases and V 4 bases, and 7 bases lay outside the gene matches. This CDR3 is built from 14 residues. The V gene's germline CDR1 is SGHRS and CDR2 YFSETQ. In DNA, the CDR3 is TGCGCCAGCAGCCAGGGAAACAGGGGAAACATTCAGTACTTC. Its protein is CASSQGNRGNIQYF.

This clone is labeled medium-sized (0.01 to 0.1%). J is TRBJ2-7 and V is TRBV11-2; the D is unclear. With 5 bases removed from V and 6 bases from J, the gap between germline ends came to 20 bases. Germline values: CDR1 SGHAT, CDR2 FQNNGV. This CDR3 is built from 15 residues. CDR3 residues: CASSPGSRPLAEQYF. CDR3 sequence (DNA): TGTGCCAGCAGCCCGGGTAGCCGGCCTCTCGCCGAGCAGTACTTC.

The chain is built from TRBV6-5 and TRBJ1-5, with D perhaps matching TRBD1 (6 bases). V was cut by 7 bases and J by 2 bases, with 12 bases left in between. This CDR3 comprises 14 residues. CDR1 and CDR2 (germline): MNHEY, SVGAGI. The DNA of the CDR3 is TGTGCCAGCATCCCGAACAGGGGCAATCAGCCCCAGCATTTT. Protein: CASIPNRGNQPQHF.

The rearrangement joins TRBV7-2 to TRBJ1-1; D may be TRBD1 (6 bases). Germline values: CDR1 SGHTA, CDR2 FQGNSA. CDR3 length: 15 amino acids. Trimming shortened V by 8 bases and J by 2 bases, and 18 bases separated the two germline ends. CDR3 bases: TGTGCCAGCTTAGGAGGGGGGGTAGGTAACACTGAAGCTTTCTTT. This encodes CASLGGGVGNTEAFF. The full variable domain, completed using reference TRBV7-2 and TRBJ1-1, is GAGVSQSPSNKVTEKGKDVELRCDPISGHTALYWYRQSLGQGLEFLIYFQGNSAPDKSGLPSDRFSAERTGGSVSTLTIQRTQQEDSAVYLCASLGGGVGNTEAFFGQGTRLTVV.

This clone was recorded once. The chain is built from TRBV15 and TRBJ1-2; D is possibly TRBD1 (6 bases). This CDR3 region has 13 residues. The V and J ends lost 3 bases and 9 bases respectively, with 14 bases between them. CDR1 and CDR2 (germline): LNHNV, YYDKDF (reference sequence). This chain's CDR3 is CATSSPLRGRYTF. In DNA form, the CDR3 reads TGTGCCACCAGCAGTCCCCTGCGGGGGCGCTACACCTTC.

The chain is built from TRBV7-9 and TRBJ2-2, with 11 nucleotides matching TRBD2. The CDR3 covers 14 residues. Germline V gene lookup returns CDR1 SEHNR and CDR2 FQNEAQ (reference sequence). V shed 7 bases, J shed 10 bases, and the junction held 8 bases outside the gene matches. This CDR3 reads CASTDTSGSKELFF. CDR3 coding DNA: TGTGCCAGCACCGATACTAGCGGGAGTAAGGAGCTGTTTTTT.

CDR3 in DNA: TGTGCCAGCAGCCCCCTCCTATCGGGAGGCGCCTACGAGCAGTACTTC. Encoded protein: CASSPLLSGGAYEQYF. The V gene is TRBV3-1 (or the pseudogene TRBV3-2), the J gene TRBJ2-7; 7 nucleotides match TRBD2. The J segment lost 2 bases and the V segment lost 4 bases, leaving 11 bases of the junction unmatched. The germline V gene has CDR1 LGHDT and CDR2 YNNKEL (reference sequence). The CDR3 is 16 residues long.

The rearrangement joins TRBV10-2 to TRBJ2-3; possible D gene TRBD2, 5 bases. Per the germline V gene, CDR1 is WSHSY and CDR2 is SAAADI. This CDR3 region has 12 residues. V shed 5 bases and J shed 5 bases, with 8 bases lying between them. The DNA of the CDR3 is TGCGCCAGCAGTCCGGCGGGAGATACGCAGTATTTT. Protein product: CASSPAGDTQYF.

This clone has a single count. This chain joins TRBV7-2 and TRBJ1-2; 10 bases are shared with TRBD1. Germline V gene sequence: CDR1 SGHTA, CDR2 FQGNSA. The V and J ends lost 5 bases and 6 bases, in that order; junction bases with no gene match: 6. This CDR3 has 14 amino acids. The CDR3 coding sequence is TGTGCCAGCAGCGCGGGACAGGGGCGTCATGGCTACACCTTC. This gives the protein CASSAGQGRHGYTF.

This chain connects TRBV19 to TRBJ1-5; no definite D call. V shed 1 base and J shed 9 bases, with 7 bases lying between them. The CDR3 is 12 residues long. Germline CDR1 and CDR2: LNHDA and SQIVND (reference sequence). CDR3 in amino acids: CASSIGPGPQHF. The CDR3 DNA reads TGTGCCAGTAGTATAGGACCGGGGCCCCAGCATTTT. The whole variable domain, filled in from reference TRBV19 and TRBJ1-5, reads DGGITQSPKYLFRKEGQNVTLSCEQNLNHDAMYWYRQDPGQGLRLIYYSQIVNDFQKGDIAEGYSVSREKKESFPLTVTSAQKNPTAFYLCASSIGPGPQHFGDGTRLSIL.

The chain carries TRBV6-5 and TRBJ2-7; D is perhaps TRBD2 (5 bases). Germline V gene sequence: CDR1 MNHEY, CDR2 SVGAGI. This CDR3 region has 15 residues. V shed 2 bases and J shed 2 bases, with 13 bases lying between them. CDR3 DNA sequence: TGTGCCAGCAGTTACACCTCCGGGATTACCTACGAGCAGTACTTC. As protein: CASSYTSGITYEQYF.